This is a list of T cell receptor beta chains from one sample in a study of beta chain features in type 1 diabetes. Profiled with immunoSEQ multiplex PCR; TCRdb holds only in-frame clones, not every one. The sample holds some 660,000 clones, about an eighth seen once. Material for sequencing was naive CD4+ T cells from blood. The receptors were gathered from a man between 18 and 35 years old with type 1 diabetes. The CDR3 runs from the conserved cysteine through the conserved F or W. The D gene is left open where the match is weak. Expanded clones are given a class, and other clones once, few, many or no size at all.

>TRBV30|TRBJ1-2|NA|TRBD1
CAWSEGQYYGYTF
TGTGCCTGGAGTGAGGGACAGTACTATGGCTACACCTTC
>TRBV13|TRBJ2-3|few|NA
CASSLNPDTQYF
TGTGCCAGCAGCTTAAACCCAGATACGCAGTATTTT
>TRBV5-4|TRBJ2-1|NA|NA
CASSPGGGGRYNEQFF
TGTGCCAGCAGCCCAGGGGGAGGGGGGCGCTACAATGAGCAGTTCTTC
>TRBV4-2|TRBJ2-3|few|TRBD2
CASSQGTSEKTDTQYF
TGTGCCAGCAGCCAAGGTACTAGCGAGAAAACAGATACGCAGTATTTT
>TRBV7-9|TRBJ1-4|NA|NA
CASSSRSTNEKLFF
TGTGCCAGCAGCTCCAGATCAACTAATGAAAAACTGTTTTTT
>TRBV30|TRBJ2-1|NA|TRBD1
CAWSKTGANEQFF
TGTGCCTGGAGTAAGACAGGGGCCAATGAGCAGTTCTTC
>TRBV29-1|TRBJ1-2|NA|NA
CSVEAGLGYTF
TGCAGCGTTGAAGCGGGTCTAGGCTACACCTTC
>TRBV30|TRBJ1-3|few|NA
CAWSVQDNSGNTIYF
TGTGCCTGGAGTGTACAGGATAACTCTGGAAACACCATATATTTT
>TRBV6-5|TRBJ2-1|few|NA
CASSYWESKSNEQFF
TGTGCCAGCAGTTACTGGGAATCCAAAAGCAATGAGCAGTTCTTC
>TRBV18|TRBJ2-1|few|NA
CASSGLVGSNEQFF
TGTGCCAGCTCAGGGCTAGTTGGTTCCAATGAGCAGTTCTTC
>TRBV5-1|TRBJ1-1|few|NA
CASSLSGRNTEAFF
TGCGCCAGCAGCTTAAGTGGAAGGAACACTGAAGCTTTCTTT
>TRBV7-2|TRBJ2-7|NA|NA
CASSLGTPYEQYF
TGTGCCAGCAGCTTAGGGACACCCTACGAGCAGTACTTC
>TRBV5-1|TRBJ1-1|few|NA
CASSLGQPNAEAFF
TGCGCCAGCAGCTTGGGACAGCCCAACGCTGAAGCTTTCTTT
>TRBV2|TRBJ2-5|NA|TRBD2
CASSQTSGREETQYF
TGTGCCAGCAGCCAAACTAGCGGGAGGGAAGAGACCCAGTACTTC
>TRBV11-3|TRBJ2-2|few|TRBD2
CASEGREASGELFF
TGTGCCAGCGAGGGGCGGGAGGCATCCGGGGAGCTGTTTTTT
>TRBV7-9|TRBJ1-4|few|NA
CASSSRAAEEKLFF
TGTGCCAGCAGCTCTAGGGCGGCGGAGGAAAAACTGTTTTTT
>TRBV30|TRBJ1-3|NA|NA
CAWSVDGFHSGNTIYF
TGTGCCTGGAGTGTAGACGGGTTCCACTCTGGAAACACCATATATTTT
>TRBV6-5|TRBJ1-4|NA|NA
CASSYWGLSNEKLFF
TGTGCCAGCAGTTACTGGGGGCTGTCTAATGAAAAACTGTTTTTT
>TRBV20-1|TRBJ2-7|NA|NA
CSAGRAQYF
TGCAGTGCGGGACGGGCGCAGTACTTC
>TRBV2|TRBJ2-4|NA|NA
CASSLDSSPDIQYF
TGTGCCAGCAGTTTGGACAGCTCACCGGACATTCAGTACTTC
>TRBV20-1|TRBJ2-1|few|NA
CSARDWEQFF
TGCAGTGCTAGAGACTGGGAGCAGTTCTTC
>TRBV30|TRBJ2-3|NA|TRBD2
CAWIEGASGGTDTQYF
TGTGCCTGGATCGAGGGGGCTAGCGGGGGCACAGATACGCAGTATTTT
>TRBV5-4|TRBJ2-2|once|NA
CASSLDRSRSTGELFF
TGTGCCAGCAGCTTGGATCGGAGCAGGAGCACCGGGGAGCTGTTTTTT
>TRBV5-1|TRBJ2-3|NA|TRBD1
CASSPGQESTDTQYF
TGCGCCAGCAGCCCAGGACAGGAGAGCACAGATACGCAGTATTTT
>TRBV7-8|TRBJ2-1|few|NA
CASSSARTYNEQFF
TGTGCCAGCAGCTCAGCCAGGACCTACAATGAGCAGTTCTTC
>TRBV19|TRBJ2-6|NA|TRBD1
CASSDRGGANVLTF
TGTGCCAGTTCCGACAGGGGTGGGGCCAACGTCCTGACTTTC
>TRBV21-1|TRBJ1-1|NA|NA
CASSNTENTEAFF
TGTGCCAGCAGCAATACGGAGAACACTGAAGCTTTCTTT
>TRBV18|TRBJ1-1|few|NA
CASSPLGVEAFF
TGTGCCAGCTCACCACTAGGAGTGGAAGCTTTCTTT
>TRBV30|TRBJ1-4|NA|NA
CAWSNRVGSSNEKLFF
TGTGCCTGGAGTAACAGGGTTGGGTCTTCTAATGAAAAACTGTTTTTT
>TRBV6-1|TRBJ2-7|NA|TRBD2
CASSRLAESYEQYF
TGTGCCAGCAGTCGACTAGCGGAATCCTACGAGCAGTACTTC
>TRBV7-2|TRBJ2-4|NA|NA
CASSLAGLAKNIQYF
TGTGCCAGCAGCTTAGCGGGGCTAGCCAAAAACATTCAGTACTTC
>TRBV29-1|TRBJ1-1|NA|NA
CSVARTDNTEAFF
TGCAGCGTTGCCCGGACAGACAACACTGAAGCTTTCTTT
>TRBV7-2|TRBJ1-1|NA|NA
CASSSQTALNTEAFF
TGTGCCAGCAGCTCCCAGACAGCCCTGAACACTGAAGCTTTCTTT
>TRBV6-1|TRBJ2-5|few|NA
CASSELGQETQYF
TGTGCCAGCAGTGAACTGGGCCAAGAGACCCAGTACTTC
>TRBV7-2|TRBJ1-2|few|NA
CASSRDLDGYTF
TGTGCCAGCAGCCGGGACCTGGATGGCTACACCTTC